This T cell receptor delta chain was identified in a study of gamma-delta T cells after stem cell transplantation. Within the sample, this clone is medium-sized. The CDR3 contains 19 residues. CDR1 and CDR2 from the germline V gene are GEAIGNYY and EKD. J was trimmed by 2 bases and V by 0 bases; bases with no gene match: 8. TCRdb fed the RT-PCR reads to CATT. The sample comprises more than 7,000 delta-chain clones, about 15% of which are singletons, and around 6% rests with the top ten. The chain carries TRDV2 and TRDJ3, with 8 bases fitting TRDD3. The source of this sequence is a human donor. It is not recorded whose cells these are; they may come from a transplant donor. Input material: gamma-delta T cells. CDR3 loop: CACDTVSWGRTWDTRQMFF. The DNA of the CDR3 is TGTGCCTGTGACACCGTGAGCTGGGGGAGAACCTGGGACACCCGACAGATGTTTTTC.